This entry lists 26 T cell receptor beta chains sequenced from one sample in a study of blood T cell repertoires in COVID-19. Measured with immunoSEQ multiplex PCR; TCRdb has only the in-frame clones, and not every one. The table has 200,000 to 250,000 clones, about nine tenths seen once. The sample was peripheral blood. Every receptor here comes from a man aged 25-40 years with COVID-19, enrolled during active disease.

The genes are TRBV28 and TRBJ1-2; 9 bases align to TRBD1. J was trimmed by 4 bases and V by 5 bases; bases with no gene match: 8. Germline V gene sequence: CDR1 MDHEN, CDR2 SYDVKM. The CDR3 is made up of 15 amino acids. For the CDR3, the DNA is TGTGCCAGCAGTGTTACCGGGACAGGGTTCTATGGCTACACCTTC. Its translation is CASSVTGTGFYGYTF.

V and J are TRBV30 and TRBJ1-6; D possibly corresponds to TRBD1 (5 bases). Trimming removed 0 bases at V and 7 bases at J, with 16 bases between. This CDR3 has 16 amino acids. Germline CDR1 GTSNPN, CDR2 SVGIG (reference sequence). The CDR3 spells CAWSVSVRAGNSPLHF. The CDR3 DNA reads as TGTGCCTGGAGTGTCTCCGTCAGGGCTGGGAATTCACCCCTCCACTTT.

The V and J genes are TRBV24-1 and TRBJ2-2, with 7 positions matching TRBD1. Germline lookup yields CDR1 KGHDR and CDR2 SFDVKD. After removal of 3 bases from V and 1 base from J, the junction contained 1 base not matched to a gene. The CDR3 spans 15 residues. The DNA for the CDR3 is TGTGCCACCAGTGATAACAGGGGGAACACCGGGGAGCTGTTTTTT. Its translation is CATSDNRGNTGELFF.

V is TRBV18 and J is TRBJ1-2, with 11 bases matching TRBD1. Germline CDR1 is KGHSH and CDR2 is LQKENI. J was trimmed by 6 bases and V by 5 bases; bases with no gene match: 11. CDR3 size: 16 residues. The CDR3 DNA is TGTGCCAGCTCAGGACAGGGGGCGCGCCCAATTGATGGCTACACCTTC. Translated, it gives CASSGQGARPIDGYTF.

This chain joins TRBV2 and TRBJ1-3, with D tentatively TRBD1 (6 bases). The CDR3 totals 14 residues. Trimming took off 8 bases at V and 0 bases at J, with 11 bases between the two ends. CDR1 SNHLY and CDR2 FYNNEI come from the germline V gene. CDR3 sequence reads: CASLKQGSGNTIYF. CDR3 DNA sequence: TGTGCCAGCCTCAAACAGGGCTCTGGAAACACCATATATTTT.

The rearrangement joins TRBV5-6 to TRBJ1-1; D ambiguous. The length of the CDR3 is 15 residues. Germline CDR1 and CDR2: SGHDT and YYEEEE. V was trimmed by 0 bases and J by 1 base, leaving 10 bases between them. The CDR3 DNA sequence: TGTGCCAGCAGCTTGGGCAGGCCGCAGAACACTGAAGCTTTCTTT. Protein product: CASSLGRPQNTEAFF.

The J gene is TRBJ2-7, the V gene TRBV28; tentatively, D is TRBD1 (6 bases). The CDR3 runs 15 residues. V was cut by 3 bases and J by 7 bases, with 19 bases left in between. CDR1 is MDHEN, CDR2 SYDVKM, per germline. CDR3 sequence reads: CASSLPGAGAREQYF. CDR3 sequence (DNA): TGTGCCAGCAGTTTGCCAGGGGCAGGGGCGCGGGAGCAGTACTTC.

The chain recombines TRBV19 with TRBJ1-1; TRBD1 agrees at 7 bases. Germline CDR1 and CDR2: LNHDA and SQIVND (reference sequence). The CDR3 length is 13 residues. The V gene end was trimmed by 11 bases and the J gene end by 2 bases; junction bases not matched to a gene: 8. The CDR3 here is CAVEDRHNTEAFF. CDR3 bases: TGTGCCGTAGAGGACAGGCATAACACTGAAGCTTTCTTT.

The chain uses TRBV10-3 and TRBJ1-5; TRBD1 matches 7 bases. V lost 10 bases and J lost 7; bases outside the gene matches: 16. Germline loops: CDR1 ENHRY, CDR2 SYGVKD. This CDR3 has 15 residues. CDR3 in amino acids: CATQETTGTHQPQHF. The CDR3 DNA reads TGTGCCACTCAAGAAACGACAGGGACCCACCAGCCCCAGCATTTT.

J is TRBJ1-2 and V is TRBV6-6; D is possibly TRBD1 (5 bases). Trimming removed 5 bases from V and 8 bases from J, with 27 bases in between. Per the germline V gene, CDR1 is MNHNY and CDR2 is SVGAGI (reference sequence). The CDR3 totals 17 residues. Here the CDR3 DNA reads TGTGCCAGCAGTCCCTCTTGGGGGGGTACCTCCAATTTAGGCTACACCTTC. Its protein product is CASSPSWGGTSNLGYTF.

This sequence joins TRBV4-1 and TRBJ2-3, with TRBD2 matching over 16 bases. J lost 5 bases, V lost 0 bases, and 5 bases had no gene match. Germline V gives CDR1 MGHRA, CDR2 YSYEKL. This CDR3 has 18 amino acids. The CDR3 DNA reads TGCGCCAGCAGCCAAGAGGGACTAGCGGGGGGGCTAGGAGATACGCAGTATTTT. This gives the protein CASSQEGLAGGLGDTQYF.

This chain joins TRBV7-2 and TRBJ1-3; 7 bases agree with TRBD1. The junction had 13 bases not matched to a gene; V was cut back by 2 bases and J by 0 bases. Germline V lookup: CDR1 SGHTA, CDR2 FQGNSA. CDR3 length: 19 amino acids. CDR3 region: CASSLRLGTEARSGNTIYF. DNA of the CDR3: TGTGCCAGCAGCTTACGTCTAGGGACAGAAGCACGCTCTGGAAACACCATATATTTT.

V usage is TRBV7-9 and J usage is TRBJ1-6, with 9 bases lining up with TRBD1. The CDR3 is 18 residues long. Germline V gene data show CDR1 as SEHNR and CDR2 as FQNEAQ (reference sequence). Germline trimming cut 5 bases from V and 0 bases from J; bases unmatched to any gene: 8. The CDR3 DNA sequence: TGTGCCAGCAGCGAACCGGGACAGGGATTCTCCTATAATTCACCCCTCCACTTT. Residues: CASSEPGQGFSYNSPLHF. The full variable domain, with the rest looked up from reference TRBV7-9 and TRBJ1-6, is DTGVSQNPRHKITKRGQNVTFRCDPISEHNRLYWYRQTLGQGPEFLTYFQNEAQLEKSRLLSDRFSAERPKGSFSTLEIQRTEQGDSAMYLCASSEPGQGFSYNSPLHFGNGTRLTVT.

The rearrangement uses TRBV9 and TRBJ1-1; perhaps TRBD1 as D (5 bases). The CDR3 is made up of 14 amino acids. Between the trimmed V and J ends, which lost 4 bases and 4 bases, there was a span of 14 bases. The germline V gene encodes CDR1 SGDLS and CDR2 YYNGEE. The CDR3 here is CASSRRGGTTEAFF. Written as DNA, the CDR3 is TGTGCCAGCAGCCGCCGGGGGGGGACCACTGAAGCTTTCTTT.

The chain employs TRBV24-1 and TRBJ2-1; 7 bases are a match to TRBD2. CDR3 length equals 14 residues. Germline CDR1 and CDR2: KGHDR and SFDVKD. V was clipped by 6 bases and J by 6 bases; unmatched bases: 7. The CDR3 is CATSLREPPNEQFF. The CDR3 DNA reads as TGTGCCACCAGTCTGCGGGAGCCCCCCAATGAGCAGTTCTTC.

The chain uses TRBV19 and TRBJ1-2; a possible D gene is TRBD1 (5 bases). The germline V gene has CDR1 LNHDA and CDR2 SQIVND (reference sequence). This CDR3 contains 17 residues. Deletions cut 7 bases from V and 2 bases from J, with 23 bases between. This CDR3 reads CASNPDGGLGGNYGYTF. CDR3 DNA sequence: TGTGCCAGTAACCCCGACGGAGGGCTCGGGGGGAACTATGGCTACACCTTC.

CDR3 sequence reads: CASGSGVSTEAFF. The CDR3 DNA reads TGTGCTAGTGGTTCGGGGGTAAGCACTGAAGCTTTCTTT. The chain is built from TRBV12-5 and TRBJ1-1; D may be TRBD1 (5 bases). CDR3 length: 13 amino acids. V lost 4 bases, J lost 4 bases, and 10 bases lay in between. Germline loops: CDR1 LGHNT, CDR2 FRNRAP. Complete variable domain (other parts from reference TRBV12-5 and TRBJ1-1): DARVTQTPRHKVTEMGQEVTMRCQPILGHNTVFWYRQTMMQGLELLAYFRNRAPLDDSGMPKDRFSAEMPDATLATLKIQPSEPRDSAVYFCASGSGVSTEAFFGQGTRLTVV.

This clone was counted a single time. V gene TRBV19 combines with J gene TRBJ1-4, with D tentatively TRBD1 (6 bases). This CDR3 comprises 14 residues. CDR1 and CDR2 from the germline V gene are LNHDA and SQIVND (reference sequence). Trimming removed 10 bases at V and 7 bases at J, with 19 bases between. For the CDR3, the DNA is TGTGCCACCGCACTCGGACAGCGGATTGAAAAACTGTTTTTT. Protein sequence: CATALGQRIEKLFF.

The V and J genes are TRBV7-9 and TRBJ2-2; 9 bases align to TRBD2. Per germline, CDR1 SEHNR and CDR2 FQNEAQ (reference sequence). The V segment lost 5 bases and the J segment 7 bases; nucleotides outside the gene matches: 8. This CDR3 has 15 amino acids. The CDR3 region is CASSPGTSWSGELFF. The CDR3 DNA is TGTGCCAGCAGCCCCGGGACTAGCTGGAGCGGGGAGCTGTTTTTT. The entire variable domain, with the rest obtained from reference TRBV7-9 and TRBJ2-2, is as follows: DTGVSQNPRHKITKRGQNVTFRCDPISEHNRLYWYRQTLGQGPEFLTYFQNEAQLEKSRLLSDRFSAERPKGSFSTLEIQRTEQGDSAMYLCASSPGTSWSGELFFGEGSRLTVL.

In this sample, this clone turned up a few times. The rearrangement links TRBV27 to TRBJ2-1; D might be TRBD2 (6 bases). Germline CDR1 is MNHEY and CDR2 is SMNVEV (reference sequence). The CDR3 spans 12 residues. V lost 6 bases, J lost 10 bases, and 13 bases lay in between. For the CDR3, the DNA is TGTGCCAGCAGCCGACTTGCGGGGGAGCAGTTCTTC. Residues: CASSRLAGEQFF.

The chain uses TRBV5-5 and TRBJ1-4; unclear D gene. The ends were cut back, 4 bases at V and 7 bases at J, with 20 bases in the middle. The CDR3 has 16 residues. Per the germline V gene, CDR1 is SGHKS and CDR2 is YYEKEE (reference sequence). The CDR3 spells CASSPLHRGVGEKLFF. CDR3 in DNA: TGTGCCAGCAGCCCCCTTCATCGGGGAGTGGGTGAAAAACTGTTTTTT.

The rearrangement joins TRBV27 to TRBJ1-2; 9 bases fit TRBD1. The ends lost 7 bases at V and 3 bases at J; junction bases unmatched: 9. This CDR3 is built from 15 residues. The germline gives CDR1 MNHEY, CDR2 SMNVEV (reference sequence). DNA of the CDR3: TGTGCCAGCACCCGATCCGGGACAGGGTACTATGGCTACACCTTC. Translated, it gives CASTRSGTGYYGYTF.

This chain joins TRBV5-8 and TRBJ2-3, with 11 bases matching TRBD2. The CDR3 is made up of 14 amino acids. V dropped 4 bases and J dropped 6; count of bases not matched to a gene: 4. Looked up from germline, CDR1 is SGHTS and CDR2 is YDEGEE. In nucleotides, the CDR3 is TGTGCCAGCAGCGACGGGACTAGCGGTGATACGCAGTATTTT. It yields the protein CASSDGTSGDTQYF. Looking up the rest from reference TRBV5-8 and TRBJ2-3 gives the full variable domain: EAGVTQSPTHLIKTRGQQATLRCSPISGHTSVYWYQQALGLGLQFLLWYDEGEERNRGNFPPRFSGRQFPNYSSELNVNALELEDSALYLCASSDGTSGDTQYFGPGTRLTVL.

CDR3 in DNA: TGTGCCAGCAGCCCTGTCTTTACTGGAAACACCATATATTTT. It specifies CASSPVFTGNTIYF. V gene TRBV7-2 combines with J gene TRBJ1-3; D call uncertain. Germline CDR1 reads SGHTA; CDR2 reads FQGNSA. Trimming removed 5 bases at V and 2 bases at J, with 10 bases between. The CDR3 loop spans 14 amino acids.

The chain couples TRBV6-5 to TRBJ1-6; D is perhaps TRBD1 (5 bases). Looked up from germline, CDR1 is MNHEY and CDR2 is SVGAGI. V dropped 6 bases and J dropped 0 bases, with 9 bases sitting between them. The CDR3 has 15 residues. CDR3: CASRAQGSYNSPLHF. CDR3 nucleotide sequence: TGTGCCAGCAGGGCGCAGGGCTCCTATAATTCACCCCTCCACTTT.

This clone showed up just once. This sequence joins TRBV9 and TRBJ1-1; 7 bases match TRBD1. V was clipped by 3 bases and J by 5 bases; unmatched bases: 13. Germline-derived CDR1 and CDR2 are SGDLS and YYNGEE. The CDR3 has 16 residues. As DNA, the CDR3 is TGTGCCAGCAGCGACCCTTTAGGACAGGCGTTTACTGAAGCTTTCTTT. Residues: CASSDPLGQAFTEAFF.